These 22 T cell receptor beta chains were sequenced from one sample in a study of T cell responses to AZD1222 COVID-19 vaccine. Only in-frame clones appear in the TCRdb table, and some are missing; sequencing was by immunoSEQ multiplex PCR. The table shows about 110,000 clones, with roughly nine tenths occurring only once. The material sequenced was peripheral blood, taken on day 0 of MenACWY control vaccination. The source of these receptors is an adult in good health.

The chain uses TRBV5-1 and TRBJ1-3, with a possible D match to TRBD1 (5 bases). Germline loops: CDR1 SGHRS, CDR2 YFSETQ. Trimming removed 0 bases from V and 4 bases from J, with 11 bases in between. The CDR3 loop spans 15 amino acids. The CDR3 spells CASSLAGGGGNTIYF. DNA of the CDR3: TGCGCCAGCAGCTTGGCGGGGGGAGGAGGAAACACCATATATTTT.

The chain is built from TRBV4-1 and TRBJ2-1; 7 bases line up with TRBD1. The germline gives CDR1 MGHRA, CDR2 YSYEKL. V dropped 6 bases and J dropped 7; count of bases not matched to a gene: 3. This CDR3 is built from 12 residues. The CDR3, as DNA: TGCGCCAGCAGAGGGGGCACGAATGAGCAGTTCTTC. Translated: CASRGGTNEQFF.

This chain uses TRBV14 with TRBJ2-7; possibly TRBD1 for D (6 bases). Germline V gene lookup returns CDR1 SGHDN and CDR2 FVKESK. Trimming took 3 bases from V and 2 from J, leaving 11 bases between them. The CDR3 is 14 residues long. This CDR3 is CASSHTGQTYEQYF. Written as DNA, the CDR3 is TGTGCCAGCAGCCACACTGGACAGACCTACGAGCAGTACTTC.

This chain's CDR3 is CASSDRGTGELFF. The CDR3 DNA reads TGTGCCAGCAGTGACAGGGGCACCGGGGAGCTGTTTTTT. The rearrangement uses TRBV6-4 and TRBJ2-2; D perhaps matches TRBD1 (5 bases). The V gene's germline CDR1 is MRHNA and CDR2 SNTAGT. The CDR3 spans 13 residues. The germline V and J ends were trimmed by 2 bases and 4 bases, with 5 bases remaining between them.

This chain connects TRBV2 to TRBJ2-5; D is possibly TRBD1 or TRBD2 (7 bases each). CDR1 is SNHLY and CDR2 is FYNNEI in the germline V gene. This CDR3 has 13 residues. V was pared by 3 bases and J by 4 bases, with 9 bases between. CDR3 region: CASSDRGGETQYF. In nucleotides, the CDR3 is TGTGCCAGCAGTGACAGGGGGGGAGAGACCCAGTACTTC.

With regard to this clone: One end of the junction is discordant with germline, which a read error may explain. The chain carries TRBV30 and TRBJ1-4; D ambiguous. Germline CDR1 is GTSNPN and CDR2 is SVGIG (reference sequence). This CDR3 spans 11 amino acids. DNA for the CDR3: TGTGCCTGGAGTGCAGGCGGTAGGCCTTCGTTT. It specifies CAWSAGGRPSF.

V usage is TRBV5-1 and J usage is TRBJ2-2, with D unclear. Trimming pared 1 base from V and 0 bases from J, leaving 7 bases between. The length of the CDR3 is 15 residues. CDR1 is SGHRS and CDR2 is YFSETQ in the germline V gene. This CDR3 is CASSLMTANTGELFF. CDR3 DNA sequence: TGCGCCAGCAGCTTGATGACGGCGAACACCGGGGAGCTGTTTTTT.

This chain links TRBV11-2 with TRBJ1-1; D uncertain. CDR3 length: 15 amino acids. The ends were cut back, 0 bases at V and 2 bases at J, with 10 bases in the middle. The germline CDR1 and CDR2 sequences are SGHAT and FQNNGV. CDR3 sequence: CASSLDQARNTEAFF. CDR3 DNA sequence: TGTGCCAGCAGCTTAGATCAGGCTCGTAACACTGAAGCTTTCTTT. Drawing the rest from reference TRBV11-2 and TRBJ1-1, the complete variable domain is EAGVAQSPRYKIIEKRQSVAFWCNPISGHATLYWYQQILGQGPKLLIQFQNNGVVDDSQLPKDRFSAERLKGVDSTLKIQPAKLEDSAVYLCASSLDQARNTEAFFGQGTRLTVV.

The chain joins TRBV6-7 to TRBJ2-7; a possible D gene is TRBD1 (7 bases). TRBV6-7 is filed as an ORF, its function uncertain. V was trimmed by 5 bases and J by 2 bases, leaving 16 bases between them. The CDR3 consists of 15 residues. The CDR3: CASSRQGSGAYEQYF. The CDR3, as DNA: TGTGCCAGCAGTAGACAGGGATCGGGGGCCTACGAGCAGTACTTC.

The V gene is TRBV5-1, the J gene TRBJ2-5; the D is unclear. Per germline, CDR1 SGHRS and CDR2 YFSETQ. V shed 2 bases and J shed 4 bases, with 12 bases lying between them. The CDR3 contains 14 residues. CDR3 in amino acids: CASSLFEIRETQYF. CDR3 bases: TGCGCCAGCAGCTTATTCGAAATTCGAGAGACCCAGTACTTC.

The chain has TRBV5-1 and TRBJ2-7; TRBD1 agrees at 8 bases. The ends lost 4 bases at V and 2 bases at J; junction bases unmatched: 11. Germline V gives CDR1 SGHRS, CDR2 YFSETQ. The length of the CDR3 is 16 residues. CDR3 in DNA: TGCGCCAGCAGCCACAACAGACAGGGGCGCCCCTACGAGCAGTACTTC. Amino acids: CASSHNRQGRPYEQYF.

The chain employs TRBV11-2 and TRBJ1-2, with 7 bases identical to TRBD1. Germline V gives CDR1 SGHAT, CDR2 FQNNGV. Unmatched junction bases numbered 12, after V lost 1 base and J lost 4 bases. The CDR3 loop spans 17 amino acids. This chain's CDR3 is CASSLVGTGATFYGYTF. For the CDR3, the DNA is TGTGCCAGCAGCTTAGTTGGAACAGGGGCCACCTTCTATGGCTACACCTTC.

The chain couples TRBV7-2 to TRBJ2-3; 16 bases fit TRBD2. The CDR3 covers 18 residues. The V segment lost 5 bases and the J segment 7 bases; nucleotides outside the gene matches: 12. The germline CDR1 and CDR2 sequences are SGHTA and FQGNSA. The CDR3 DNA reads as TGTGCCAGCAGCCCAGGACTCGGGACTAGCGGGGGGGCGAATACGCAGTATTTT. Amino acids: CASSPGLGTSGGANTQYF.

A few counts support this clone. Mismatch with germline at one junction end may stem from a read error. The V gene is TRBV7-7, the J gene TRBJ2-5, with 11 bases aligning to TRBD2. CDR1 and CDR2 from the germline V gene are SSHAT and FNYEAQ (reference sequence). This CDR3 has 15 residues. The CDR3 spells CASSLLAGGQETQYF. CDR3 in DNA: TGTGCTAGCAGCTTATTAGCGGGGGGGCAAGAGACCCAGTACTTC.

This chain joins TRBV4-2 and TRBJ1-2; D call uncertain. This CDR3 region has 13 residues. CDR1 LGHNA and CDR2 YNFKEQ come from the germline V gene. Trimming took off 1 base at V and 1 base at J, with 4 bases between the two ends. The CDR3, as DNA: TGTGCCAGCAGCCAAGGGGGTAACTATGGCTACACCTTC. Translating gives CASSQGGNYGYTF.

The chain joins TRBV4-2 to TRBJ1-2; 7 nucleotides line up with TRBD1. CDR1 and CDR2 from the germline V gene are LGHNA and YNFKEQ. The CDR3 sequence is 14 residues long. V lost 4 bases, J lost 4 bases, and 6 bases stayed unmatched. The CDR3 protein is CASSPSGTAYGYTF. CDR3 sequence (DNA): TGTGCCAGCAGCCCCTCCGGGACAGCCTATGGCTACACCTTC.

In the case of this clone: Sequence at one end of the junction differs from germline and may be a read error. This sequence joins TRBV7-7 and TRBJ2-3; 12 bases are shared with TRBD2. The length of the CDR3 is 15 residues. CDR1 and CDR2 (germline): SSHAT, FNYEAQ (reference sequence). CDR3 sequence (DNA): TGTGCTAGCAGCTCGACTAGCGGGGGCTCAGATACGCAGTATTTT. Translated: CASSSTSGGSDTQYF.

V and J are TRBV3-1 (or the pseudogene TRBV3-2) and TRBJ1-1; unclear D gene. The CDR3 runs to 12 residues. V was clipped by 8 bases and J by 9 bases, with 16 bases between them. Germline-derived CDR1 and CDR2 are LGHDT and YNNKEL (reference sequence). The chain's CDR3 is CASGSMWEKAFF. CDR3 DNA: TGTGCCAGCGGGTCGATGTGGGAGAAAGCTTTCTTT.

The chain combines TRBV4-3 with TRBJ1-3; D remains ambiguous. With 2 bases removed from V and 2 bases from J, the gap between germline ends came to 10 bases. The germline V gene encodes CDR1 LGHNA and CDR2 YSLEER. This CDR3 is 15 amino acids long. CDR3 bases: TGCGCCAGCAGCCAAAGGTGGGGTCCTGGAAACACCATATATTTT. Its translation is CASSQRWGPGNTIYF.

The chain employs TRBV15 and TRBJ1-1, with TRBD1 as a possible D gene (6 bases). The V end was cut by 3 bases, the J end by 0 bases, with 11 bases between. This CDR3 has 15 residues. Germline CDR1 reads LNHNV; CDR2 reads YYDKDF (reference sequence). Here the CDR3 DNA reads TGTGCCACCAGCAGCTACAGGGACATGAACACTGAAGCTTTCTTT. Translated, it gives CATSSYRDMNTEAFF.

The V call is TRBV18, the J call TRBJ2-7; unclear D gene. V lost 2 bases, J lost 4 bases, and 12 bases lay in between. The V gene's germline CDR1 is KGHSH and CDR2 LQKENI. The CDR3 sequence is 14 residues long. In DNA form, the CDR3 reads TGTGCCAGCTCACCAGCGCCCATGGGGTACGAGCAGTACTTC. Translated, it gives CASSPAPMGYEQYF.

The chain joins TRBV25-1 to TRBJ2-1, with D hard to call. With 2 bases removed from V and 4 bases from J, the gap between germline ends came to 9 bases. Germline V gene sequence: CDR1 MGHDK, CDR2 SYGVNS. The CDR3 is 14 amino acids. The CDR3 here is CASSEGTEYNEQFF. CDR3 sequence (DNA): TGTGCCAGCAGTGAAGGTACTGAGTACAATGAGCAGTTCTTC.